The T cell receptor (beta chain) under discussion was sequenced for a study of T cell repertoires in cytomegalovirus infection. TCRdb called the reads again in MiXCR, with one record for every CDR3 protein. The profile shows hundreds of thousands of distinct CDR3 sequences, 33% of them singletons. Details on this clonotype: Its antigen is currently unknown.

From germline, CDR1 is LNHDA and CDR2 SQIVND (reference sequence). Deletions cut 11 bases from V and 4 bases from J, with 20 bases between. This CDR3 has 14 residues. The TCR sequence derives from a human donor in good health (CMV status not recorded). Some clones in this sample may be carry-over from other donors' samples. The sequencing used cultured PBMCs, collected from culture after CMV antigen stimulation. The V call is TRBV19, the J call TRBJ1-2; D is possibly TRBD1 (6 bases). CDR3 in amino acids: CASTTHRAAYGYTF. CDR3 bases: TGTGCCTCCACCACCCACAGGGCGGCCTATGGCTACACCTTC.